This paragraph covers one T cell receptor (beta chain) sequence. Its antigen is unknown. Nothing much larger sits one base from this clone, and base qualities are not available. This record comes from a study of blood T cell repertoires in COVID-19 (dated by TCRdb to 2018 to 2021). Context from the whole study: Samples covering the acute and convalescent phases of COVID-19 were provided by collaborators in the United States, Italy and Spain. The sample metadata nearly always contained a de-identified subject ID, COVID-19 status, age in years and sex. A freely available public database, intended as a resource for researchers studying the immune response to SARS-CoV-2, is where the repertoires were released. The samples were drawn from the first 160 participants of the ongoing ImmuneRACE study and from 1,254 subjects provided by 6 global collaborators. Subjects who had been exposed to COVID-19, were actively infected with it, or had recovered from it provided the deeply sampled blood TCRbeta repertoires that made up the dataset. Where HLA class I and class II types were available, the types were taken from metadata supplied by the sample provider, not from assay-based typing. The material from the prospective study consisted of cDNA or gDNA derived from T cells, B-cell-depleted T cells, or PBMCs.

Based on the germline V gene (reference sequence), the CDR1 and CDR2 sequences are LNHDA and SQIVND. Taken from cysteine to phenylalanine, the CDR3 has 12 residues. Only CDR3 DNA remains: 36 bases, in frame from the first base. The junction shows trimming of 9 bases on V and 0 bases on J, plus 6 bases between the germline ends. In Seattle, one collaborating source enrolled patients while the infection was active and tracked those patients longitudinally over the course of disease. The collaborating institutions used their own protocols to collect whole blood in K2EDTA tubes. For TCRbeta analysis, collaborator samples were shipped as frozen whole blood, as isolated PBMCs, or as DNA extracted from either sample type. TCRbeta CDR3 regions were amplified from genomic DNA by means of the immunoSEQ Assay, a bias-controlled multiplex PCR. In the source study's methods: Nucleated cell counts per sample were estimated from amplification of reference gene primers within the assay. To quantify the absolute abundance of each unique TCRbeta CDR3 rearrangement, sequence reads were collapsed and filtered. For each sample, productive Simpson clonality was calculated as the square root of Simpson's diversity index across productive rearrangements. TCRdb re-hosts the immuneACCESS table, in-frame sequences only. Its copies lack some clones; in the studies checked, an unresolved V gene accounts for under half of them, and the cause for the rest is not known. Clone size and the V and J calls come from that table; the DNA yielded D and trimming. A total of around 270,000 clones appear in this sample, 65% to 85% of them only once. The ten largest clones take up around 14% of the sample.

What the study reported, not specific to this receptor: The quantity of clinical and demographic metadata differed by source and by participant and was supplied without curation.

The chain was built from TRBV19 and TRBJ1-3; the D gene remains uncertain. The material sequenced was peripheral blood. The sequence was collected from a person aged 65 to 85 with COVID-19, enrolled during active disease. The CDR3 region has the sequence CASGVSGNTIYF. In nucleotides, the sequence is TGTGCCAGCGGAGTCTCTGGAAACACCATATATTTT.